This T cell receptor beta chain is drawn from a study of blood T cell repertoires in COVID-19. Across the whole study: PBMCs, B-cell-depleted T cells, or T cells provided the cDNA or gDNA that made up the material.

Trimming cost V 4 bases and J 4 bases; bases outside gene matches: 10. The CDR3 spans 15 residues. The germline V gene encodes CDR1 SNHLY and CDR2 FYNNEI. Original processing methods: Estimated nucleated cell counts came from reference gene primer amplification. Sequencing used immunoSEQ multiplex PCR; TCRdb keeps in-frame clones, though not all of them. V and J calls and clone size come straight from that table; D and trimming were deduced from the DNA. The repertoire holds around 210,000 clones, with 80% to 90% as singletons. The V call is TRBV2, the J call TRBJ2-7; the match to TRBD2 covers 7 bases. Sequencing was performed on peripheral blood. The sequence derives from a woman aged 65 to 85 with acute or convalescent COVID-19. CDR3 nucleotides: TGTGCCAGCAGTGCATTCCGGGACTATGGTTACGAGCAGTACTTC. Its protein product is CASSAFRDYGYEQYF.